This T cell receptor (beta chain) was identified during a study of T cells in Graves' hyperthyroidism and ophthalmopathy. RNA transcripts provided the source from which TCR beta CDR3 regions were amplified. RT-PCR in the first round (using the HTBI primer set) targeted the TCR CDR3. Using its own MiXCR run on the multiplex PCR reads, TCRdb lists one record per CDR3 protein. Of hundreds of thousands of distinct CDR3 sequences listed, roughly a quarter are singletons. Sequenced material: blood. The sequence came from a woman in her twenties or thirties with Graves' ophthalmopathy.

This CDR3 is CASSLGGQAFF. The DNA of the CDR3 is TGTGCCAGCAGCTTGGGCGGCCAAGCTTTCTTT. This chain uses TRBV11-2 with TRBJ1-1; D uncertain. The V gene's germline CDR1 is SGHAT and CDR2 FQNNGV. The CDR3 consists of 11 residues. V was trimmed by 3 bases and J by 9 bases, leaving 8 bases between them.